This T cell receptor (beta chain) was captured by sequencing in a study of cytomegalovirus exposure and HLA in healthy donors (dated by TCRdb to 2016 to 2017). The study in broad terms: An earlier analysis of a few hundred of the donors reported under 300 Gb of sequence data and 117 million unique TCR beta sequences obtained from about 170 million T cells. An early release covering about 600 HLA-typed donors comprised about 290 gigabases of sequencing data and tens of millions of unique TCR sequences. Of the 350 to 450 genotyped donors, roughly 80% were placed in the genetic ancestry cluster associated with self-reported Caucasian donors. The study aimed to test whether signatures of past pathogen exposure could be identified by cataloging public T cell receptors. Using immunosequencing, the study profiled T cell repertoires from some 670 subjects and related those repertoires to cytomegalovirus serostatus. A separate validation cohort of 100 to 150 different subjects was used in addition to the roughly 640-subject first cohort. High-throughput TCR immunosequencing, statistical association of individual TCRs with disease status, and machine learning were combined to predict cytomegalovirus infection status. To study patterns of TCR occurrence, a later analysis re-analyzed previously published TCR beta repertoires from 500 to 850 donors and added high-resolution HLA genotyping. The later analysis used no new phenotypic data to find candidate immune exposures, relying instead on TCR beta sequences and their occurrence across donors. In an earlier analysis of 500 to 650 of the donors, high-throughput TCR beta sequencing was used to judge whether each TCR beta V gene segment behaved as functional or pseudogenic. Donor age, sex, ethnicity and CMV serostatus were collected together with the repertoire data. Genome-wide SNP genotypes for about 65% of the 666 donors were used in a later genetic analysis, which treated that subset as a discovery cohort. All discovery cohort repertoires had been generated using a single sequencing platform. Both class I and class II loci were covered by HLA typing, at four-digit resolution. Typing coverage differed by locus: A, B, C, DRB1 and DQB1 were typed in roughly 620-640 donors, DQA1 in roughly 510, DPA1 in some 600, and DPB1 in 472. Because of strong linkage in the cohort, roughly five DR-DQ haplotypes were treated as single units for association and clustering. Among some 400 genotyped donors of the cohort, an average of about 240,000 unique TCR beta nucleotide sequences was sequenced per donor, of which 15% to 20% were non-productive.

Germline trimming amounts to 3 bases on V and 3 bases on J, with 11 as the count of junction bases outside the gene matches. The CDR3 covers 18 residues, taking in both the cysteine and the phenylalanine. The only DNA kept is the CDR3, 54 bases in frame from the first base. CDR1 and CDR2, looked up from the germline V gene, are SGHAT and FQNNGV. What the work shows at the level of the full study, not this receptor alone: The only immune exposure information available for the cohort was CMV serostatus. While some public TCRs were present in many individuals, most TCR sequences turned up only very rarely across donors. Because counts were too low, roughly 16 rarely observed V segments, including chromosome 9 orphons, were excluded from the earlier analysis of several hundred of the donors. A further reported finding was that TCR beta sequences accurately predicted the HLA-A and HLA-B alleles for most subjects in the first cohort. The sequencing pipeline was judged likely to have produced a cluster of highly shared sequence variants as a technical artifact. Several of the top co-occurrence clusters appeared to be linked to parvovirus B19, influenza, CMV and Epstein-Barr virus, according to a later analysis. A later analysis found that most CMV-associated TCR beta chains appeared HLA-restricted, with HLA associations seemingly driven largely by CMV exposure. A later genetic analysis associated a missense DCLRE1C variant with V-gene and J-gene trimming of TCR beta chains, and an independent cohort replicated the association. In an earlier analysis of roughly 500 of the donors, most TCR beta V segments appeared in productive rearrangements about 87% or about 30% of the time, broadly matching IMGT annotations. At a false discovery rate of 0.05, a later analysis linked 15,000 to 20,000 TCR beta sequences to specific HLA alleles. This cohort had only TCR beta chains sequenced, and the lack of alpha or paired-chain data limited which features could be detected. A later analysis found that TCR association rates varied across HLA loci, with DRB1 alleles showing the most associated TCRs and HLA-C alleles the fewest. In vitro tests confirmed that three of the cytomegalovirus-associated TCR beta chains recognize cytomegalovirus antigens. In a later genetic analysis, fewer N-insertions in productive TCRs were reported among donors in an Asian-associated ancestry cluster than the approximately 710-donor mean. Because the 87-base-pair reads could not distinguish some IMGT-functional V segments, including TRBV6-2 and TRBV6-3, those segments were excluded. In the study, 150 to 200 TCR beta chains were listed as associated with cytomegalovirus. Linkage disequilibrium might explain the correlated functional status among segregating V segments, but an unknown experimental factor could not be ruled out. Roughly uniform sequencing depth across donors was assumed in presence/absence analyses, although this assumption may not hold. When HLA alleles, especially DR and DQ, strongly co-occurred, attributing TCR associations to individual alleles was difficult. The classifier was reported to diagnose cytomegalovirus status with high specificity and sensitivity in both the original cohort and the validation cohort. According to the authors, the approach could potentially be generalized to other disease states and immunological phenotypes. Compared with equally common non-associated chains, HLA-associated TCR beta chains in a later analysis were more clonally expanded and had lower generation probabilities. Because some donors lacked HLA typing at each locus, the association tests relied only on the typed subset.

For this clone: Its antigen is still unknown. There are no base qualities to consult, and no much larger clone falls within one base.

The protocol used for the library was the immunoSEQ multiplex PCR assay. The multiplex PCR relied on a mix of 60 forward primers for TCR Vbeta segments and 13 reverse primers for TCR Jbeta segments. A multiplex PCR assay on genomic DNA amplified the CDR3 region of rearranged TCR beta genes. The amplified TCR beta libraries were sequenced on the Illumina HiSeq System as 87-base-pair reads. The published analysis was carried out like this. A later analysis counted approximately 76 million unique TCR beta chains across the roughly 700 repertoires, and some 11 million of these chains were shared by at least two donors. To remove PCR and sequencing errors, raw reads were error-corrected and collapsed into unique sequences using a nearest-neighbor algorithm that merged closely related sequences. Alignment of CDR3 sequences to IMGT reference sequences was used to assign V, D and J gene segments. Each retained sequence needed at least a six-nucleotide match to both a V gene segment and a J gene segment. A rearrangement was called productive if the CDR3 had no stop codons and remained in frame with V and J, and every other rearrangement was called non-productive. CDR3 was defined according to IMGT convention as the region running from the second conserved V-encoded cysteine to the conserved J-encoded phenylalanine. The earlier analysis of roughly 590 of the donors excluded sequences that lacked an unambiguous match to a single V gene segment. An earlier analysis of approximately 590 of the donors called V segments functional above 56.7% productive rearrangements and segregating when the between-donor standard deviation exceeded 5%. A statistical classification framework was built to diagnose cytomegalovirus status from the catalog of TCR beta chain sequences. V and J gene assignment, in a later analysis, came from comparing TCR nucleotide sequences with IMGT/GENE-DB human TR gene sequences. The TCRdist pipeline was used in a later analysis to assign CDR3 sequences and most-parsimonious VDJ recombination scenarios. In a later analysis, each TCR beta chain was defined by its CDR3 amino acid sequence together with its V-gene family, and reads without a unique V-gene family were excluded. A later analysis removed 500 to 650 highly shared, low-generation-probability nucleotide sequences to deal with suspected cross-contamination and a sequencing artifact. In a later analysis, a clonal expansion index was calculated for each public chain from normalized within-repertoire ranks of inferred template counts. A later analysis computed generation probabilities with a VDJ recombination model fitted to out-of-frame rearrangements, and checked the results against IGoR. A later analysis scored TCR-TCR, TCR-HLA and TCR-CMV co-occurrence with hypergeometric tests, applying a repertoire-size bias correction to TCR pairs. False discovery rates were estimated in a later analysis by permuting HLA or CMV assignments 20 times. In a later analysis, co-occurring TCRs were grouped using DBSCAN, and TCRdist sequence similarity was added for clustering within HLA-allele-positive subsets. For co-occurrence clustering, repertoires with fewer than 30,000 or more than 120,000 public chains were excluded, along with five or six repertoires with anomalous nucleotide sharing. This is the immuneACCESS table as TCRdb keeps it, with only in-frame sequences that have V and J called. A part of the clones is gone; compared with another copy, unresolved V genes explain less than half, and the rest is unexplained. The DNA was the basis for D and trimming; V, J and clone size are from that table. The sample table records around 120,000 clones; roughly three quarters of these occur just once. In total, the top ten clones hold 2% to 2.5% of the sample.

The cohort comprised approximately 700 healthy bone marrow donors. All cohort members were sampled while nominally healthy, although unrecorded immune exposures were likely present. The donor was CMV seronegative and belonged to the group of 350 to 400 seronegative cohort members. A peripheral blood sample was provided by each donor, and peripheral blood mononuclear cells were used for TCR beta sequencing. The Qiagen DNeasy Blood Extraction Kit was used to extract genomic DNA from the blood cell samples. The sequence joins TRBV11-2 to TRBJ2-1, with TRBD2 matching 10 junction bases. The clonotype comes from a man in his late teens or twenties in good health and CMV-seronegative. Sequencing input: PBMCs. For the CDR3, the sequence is CASSLGPLASGSYNEQFF. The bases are TGTGCCAGCAGCTTGGGTCCCCTCGCTAGCGGGAGCTACAATGAGCAGTTCTTC.